This TCR beta chain was recorded in a study of post-analysis software for immune sequencing data. Study-level background: Recorded disease courses covered relapsing-remitting, secondary progressive and progressive-relapsing multiple sclerosis. Some patients had no subtype annotation. Findings and caveats of the study: TRBV5-6, TRBV5-1 and TRBV20-1 were among four or five TRBV segments more frequent in patients than controls. Batch-matched samples strongly co-clustered by F measure. The study found significantly lower normalized Chao1 diversity in multiple sclerosis patients than in controls.

TCR beta libraries were prepared from cDNA with unique molecular identifiers. Some 450,000 cDNA molecules were recovered from an input of about 0.9 to 11 million T cells. TCRdb passed the PCR reads through MiXCR, listing each CDR3 protein once. Of hundreds of thousands of distinct CDR3 sequences in the sample, about 60% were seen once. Germline V gene sequence: CDR1 SEHNR, CDR2 FQNEAQ (reference sequence). Trimming left V 3 bases short and J 0 bases short, with 15 bases between. CDR3 length: 16 amino acids. Points on this clonotype: The antigen remains unidentified.

The V and J genes are TRBV7-9 and TRBJ2-7, with unresolved D. Sequenced material: blood. The TCR was taken from a girl between 2 and 10 years old with multiple sclerosis. The chain's CDR3 is CASSFRLKVSSYEQYF. CDR3 nucleotide sequence: TGTGCCAGCAGCTTCCGACTCAAAGTGAGCTCCTACGAGCAGTACTTC.